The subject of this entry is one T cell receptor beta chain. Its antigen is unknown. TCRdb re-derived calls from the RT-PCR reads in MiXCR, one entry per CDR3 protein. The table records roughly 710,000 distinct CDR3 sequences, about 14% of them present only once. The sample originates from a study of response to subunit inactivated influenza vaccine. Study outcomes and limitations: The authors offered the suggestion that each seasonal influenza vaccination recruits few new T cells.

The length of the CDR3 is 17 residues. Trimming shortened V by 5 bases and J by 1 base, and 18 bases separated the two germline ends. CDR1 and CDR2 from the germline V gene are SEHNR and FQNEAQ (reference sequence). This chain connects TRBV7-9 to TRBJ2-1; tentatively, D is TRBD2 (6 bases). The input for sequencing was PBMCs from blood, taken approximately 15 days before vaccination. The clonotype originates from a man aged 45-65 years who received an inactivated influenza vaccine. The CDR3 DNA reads TGTGCCAGCAGCCTCGCGGGGATGGCGGGGTCCTACAATGAGCAGTTCTTC. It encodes CASSLAGMAGSYNEQFF.